Below, one T cell receptor beta chain is given with its context. The CDR3 contains 15 residues. V lost 1 base, J lost 1 base, and 10 bases lay in between. Germline V gene lookup returns CDR1 LGHNA and CDR2 YNFKEQ. The table came from immunoSEQ multiplex PCR; TCRdb's copy has only in-frame clones and leaves some out. The repertoire consists of tens of thousands of clones, with approximately 84% occurring once and the leading ten covering roughly 1.1%. This sample was taken from a study of OX40 agonist ivuxolimab in advanced cancers. Individuals having autoimmune disease history or systemic immunosuppression were not enrolled.

The sequence was obtained from an adult with an advanced solid tumor such as melanoma, head and neck, liver or kidney cancer. Source: CD4+ or CD8+ T cells sorted from blood, taken in a trial of the OX40 agonist ivuxolimab. The rearrangement uses TRBV4-2 and TRBJ1-1; D is possibly TRBD1 (5 bases). The CDR3: CASSQVDRPNTEAFF. CDR3 DNA sequence: TGTGCCAGCAGCCAAGTTGACAGACCGAACACTGAAGCTTTCTTT.